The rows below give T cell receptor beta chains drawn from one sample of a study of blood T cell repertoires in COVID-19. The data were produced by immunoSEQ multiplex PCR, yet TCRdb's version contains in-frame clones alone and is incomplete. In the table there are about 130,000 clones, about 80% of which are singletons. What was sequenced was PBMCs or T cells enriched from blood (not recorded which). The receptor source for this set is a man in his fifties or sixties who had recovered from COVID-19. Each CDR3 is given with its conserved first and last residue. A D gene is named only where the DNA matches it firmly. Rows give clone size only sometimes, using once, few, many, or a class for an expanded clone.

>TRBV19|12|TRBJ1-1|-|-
TGTGCCAGTAGTCCGGGTGTTGCCGAAGCTTTCTTT
CASSPGVAEAFF
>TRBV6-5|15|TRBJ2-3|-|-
TGTGCCAGCAGCCTCCAGGGGAATCACGCAGATACGCAGTATTTT
CASSLQGNHADTQYF
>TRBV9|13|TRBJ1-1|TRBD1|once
TGTGCCAGTGGGCAGGGGGCGCAGGCTGAAGCTTTCTTT
CASGQGAQAEAFF
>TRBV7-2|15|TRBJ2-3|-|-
TGTGCCAGCAACCTACAGGAGGGGCGGACAGATACGCAGTATTTT
CASNLQEGRTDTQYF
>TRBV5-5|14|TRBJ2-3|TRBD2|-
TGTGCCAGCAGCTTCCTTGTAGGCGGGAGTACGCAGTATTTT
CASSFLVGGSTQYF
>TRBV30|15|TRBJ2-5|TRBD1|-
TGTGCCTGGAGTGTAATGACAGGGCTTCAAGAGACCCAGTACTTC
CAWSVMTGLQETQYF
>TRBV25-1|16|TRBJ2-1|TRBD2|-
TGTGCCAGCAGTGACCCCCGCGGGGGGGCTTACAATGAGCAGTTCTTC
CASSDPRGGAYNEQFF
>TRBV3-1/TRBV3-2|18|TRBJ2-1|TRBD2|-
TGTGCCAGCAGCTACCTATTAAGCGGGGTACCTACCTACAATGAGCAGTTCTTC
CASSYLLSGVPTYNEQFF
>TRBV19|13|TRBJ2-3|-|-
TGTGCCAGTAGTACCAGTGCCCCAGATACGCAGTATTTT
CASSTSAPDTQYF
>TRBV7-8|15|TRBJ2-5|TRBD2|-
TGTGCCAGCAGCCGTCAGATAGCGGGGAGCGAGACCCAGTACTTC
CASSRQIAGSETQYF
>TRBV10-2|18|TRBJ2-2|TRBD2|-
TGCGCCAGCAGTCAGACCGCTAGCGGGGGGGCCAACACCGGGGAGCTGTTTTTT
CASSQTASGGANTGELFF
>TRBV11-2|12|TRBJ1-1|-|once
TGTGCCAGCAGCTTAGTCGGTTTTGAAGCTTTCTTT
CASSLVGFEAFF
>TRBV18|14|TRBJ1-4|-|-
TGTGCCAGCTCACCACCTAACAGTCAAGAAAAACTGTTTTTT
CASSPPNSQEKLFF
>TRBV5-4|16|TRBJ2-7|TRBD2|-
TGTGCCAGCAGCTCCGGACTAGCGGGGTCATCGTTCGGGCAGTACTTC
CASSSGLAGSSFGQYF
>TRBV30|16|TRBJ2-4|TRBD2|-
TGTGCCTGGTACCCGGTAGCGGGGGGCACCAAAAACATTCAGTACTTC
CAWYPVAGGTKNIQYF
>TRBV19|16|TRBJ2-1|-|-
TGTGCCAGTACCCCACCCCGGGGAGGTTCCTACAATGAGCAGTTCTTC
CASTPPRGGSYNEQFF
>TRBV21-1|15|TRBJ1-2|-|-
TGTGCCAGCAGCAAGAAGGACAGGGGAGACTATGGCTACACCTTC
CASSKKDRGDYGYTF
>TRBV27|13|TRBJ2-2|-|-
TGTGCCAGCAGTTTCACGAACACCGGGGAGCTGTTTTTT
CASSFTNTGELFF
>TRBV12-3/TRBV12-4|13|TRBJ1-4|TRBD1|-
TGTGCCAGCAGTTCCCGACAGGGAGAAAAACTGTTTTTT
CASSSRQGEKLFF